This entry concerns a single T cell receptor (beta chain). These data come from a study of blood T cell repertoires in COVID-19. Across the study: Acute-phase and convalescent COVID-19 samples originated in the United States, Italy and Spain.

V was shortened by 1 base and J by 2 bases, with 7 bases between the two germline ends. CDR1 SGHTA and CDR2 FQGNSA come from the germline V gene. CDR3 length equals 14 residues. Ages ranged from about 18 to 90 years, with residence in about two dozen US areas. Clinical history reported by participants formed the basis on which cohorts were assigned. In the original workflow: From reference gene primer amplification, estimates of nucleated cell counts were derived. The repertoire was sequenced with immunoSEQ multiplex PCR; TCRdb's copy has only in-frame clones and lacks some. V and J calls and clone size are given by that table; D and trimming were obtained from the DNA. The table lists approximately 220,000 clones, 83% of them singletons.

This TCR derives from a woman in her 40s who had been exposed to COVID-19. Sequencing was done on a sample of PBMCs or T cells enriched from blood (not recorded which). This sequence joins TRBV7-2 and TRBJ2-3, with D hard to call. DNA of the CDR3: TGTGCCAGCAGCTTAGACTTTTCCACAGATACGCAGTATTTT. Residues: CASSLDFSTDTQYF.